The 20 T cell receptor beta chains in this list originate from one sample, sequenced in a study of tumor-infiltrating lymphocytes in primary liver carcinoma. RNA was extracted from whole blood without cell sorting, alongside germline DNA. With around 450 ng total RNA as template and a constant-region primer, TCR beta cDNA was made. Three nested multiplex PCR rounds, a slightly modified ARM-PCR method, built the TCR beta libraries. Two initial PCR rounds of 10 to 11 cycles each paired TRBV1-TRBV30 forward primers with a C-beta reverse primer. TCRdb processed the multiplex PCR reads anew with MiXCR; each CDR3 protein has one entry. The table includes 310,000 or so distinct CDR3 sequences, approximately 54% detected once. The sequencing input was peripheral blood. These receptors were taken from a woman in her twenties or thirties with primary liver carcinoma and hepatitis B virus infection.

In regard to this clonotype: One junction end disagrees with the germline gene, perhaps due to a read error. V is TRBV6-2 or TRBV6-3 and J is TRBJ1-5; D is perhaps TRBD1 (6 bases). CDR1 and CDR2 (germline): MNHEY, SVGEGT. CDR3 length: 15 residues. This CDR3 reads CASSLDSFGNQPQHF. CDR3 nucleotide sequence: TGTGCCAGCAGTTTGGACAGTTTTGGTAATCAGCCCCAGCATTTC.

The V gene is TRBV28, the J gene TRBJ2-7, with a possible D match to TRBD2 (5 bases). V was clipped by 5 bases and J by 5 bases, with 25 bases between them. The CDR3 sequence is 17 residues long. CDR1 MDHEN and CDR2 SYDVKM come from the germline V gene. CDR3: CASSALRSAGLHDEQYF. The CDR3 region has the DNA TGTGCCAGCAGTGCCCTCAGGAGCGCGGGCCTACATGACGAGCAGTACTTC.

This clonotype showed up just once. The J gene is TRBJ2-7, the V gene TRBV11-2; tentative D call: TRBD2 (6 bases). The germline V gene has CDR1 SGHAT and CDR2 FQNNGV. With 5 bases removed from V and 7 bases from J, the gap between germline ends came to 24 bases. The CDR3 length is 16 residues. CDR3 residues: CASSLVWGESSLEQYF. The CDR3 DNA sequence: TGTGCCAGCAGCCTAGTATGGGGGGAGTCCTCCCTGGAGCAGTACTTC.

Of note for this clonotype: One end of the junction varies from germline; a read error may be responsible. V usage is TRBV7-9 and J usage is TRBJ2-3; TRBD1 aligns across 7 bases. The CDR3 has 16 amino acids. In germline, CDR1 is SEHNR, CDR2 FQNEAQ (reference sequence). The CDR3 sequence is CASSLGQGLSIDTQYF. DNA for the CDR3: TGTGCCAGCAGCTTAGGACAGGGTTTGAGCATAGATACGCAGTATTTT.

The chain uses TRBV12-3 or TRBV12-4 and TRBJ1-1, with no clear D. V gave up 2 bases and J gave up 4 bases, with 11 bases separating them. CDR3 length: 14 residues. CDR3 DNA sequence: TGTGCCAGCAGTTTAAAGTGGGCGAGCACTGAAGCTTTCTTT. Residues: CASSLKWASTEAFF.

The chain recombines TRBV7-8 with TRBJ1-1; TRBD1 matches at 8 bases. V shed 4 bases, J shed 3 bases, and the junction held 19 bases outside the gene matches. The CDR3 runs to 19 residues. The germline gives CDR1 SGHVS, CDR2 FQNEAQ. The CDR3 sequence is CASSSIGVQGEKADTEAFF. The CDR3 nucleotides read TGTGCCAGCAGCTCGATCGGTGTACAGGGGGAAAAAGCAGACACTGAAGCTTTCTTT.

A note on this clonotype: This could be a read error, since a much larger clone is one nucleotide away. The V call is TRBV29-1, the J call TRBJ2-3; TRBD1 agrees at 7 bases. The CDR3 is made up of 17 amino acids. Trimming took 4 bases from V and 3 from J; bases not matched to a gene: 16. The germline V gene has CDR1 SQVTM and CDR2 ANQGSEA. The CDR3 protein is CSVVIQGTVPKTDTQYF. The CDR3 nucleotides read TGCAGCGTTGTCATCCAGGGGACAGTGCCAAAGACAGATACGCAGTATTTT.

The chain combines TRBV11-1 with TRBJ2-2; no clear D. V was shortened by 5 bases and J by 2 bases, with 18 bases between the two germline ends. Germline CDR1 is SGHAT and CDR2 is FQDESV (reference sequence). This CDR3 has 17 residues. In nucleotides, the CDR3 is TGTGCCAGCAGCGCCCGGCCATTCCTAGTTAACACCGGGGAGCTGTTTTTT. Its protein product is CASSARPFLVNTGELFF.

This sequence joins TRBV20-1 and TRBJ2-2, with 10 bases matching TRBD1. This CDR3 has 16 amino acids. CDR1 and CDR2 from the germline V gene are DFQATT and SNEGSKA (reference sequence). V shed 3 bases and J 4 bases; nucleotides not matched to a gene: 8. The CDR3 DNA follows: TGCAGTGCTAGCTCCTCCGGGACAGGGGTCACCGGGGAGCTGTTTTTT. It encodes CSASSSGTGVTGELFF.

About this clonotype itself: This could be a read error, since a much larger clone is one nucleotide away. A read error is likely, as this CDR3 ends without the conserved phenylalanine or tryptophan. This chain joins TRBV4-1 and TRBJ2-5; D perhaps matches TRBD2 (5 bases). V dropped 0 bases and J dropped 2 bases, with 10 bases sitting between them. From germline, CDR1 is MGHRA and CDR2 YSYEKL. This CDR3 has 15 amino acids. As DNA, the CDR3 is TGCGCCAGCAGCCAAGATCGGGGTAGACAAGAGACCCAGTACCTC. Amino acids: CASSQDRGRQETQYL.

V usage is TRBV28 and J usage is TRBJ1-5; 7 positions agree with TRBD1. J gave up 5 bases and V 6 bases, and 10 bases lay outside the gene matches. Germline V gene data show CDR1 as MDHEN and CDR2 as SYDVKM. This CDR3 is 15 amino acids long. The CDR3 sequence is CASRQDRPTYQPQHF. CDR3 sequence (DNA): TGTGCCAGCAGGCAGGACAGGCCCACGTATCAGCCCCAGCATTTT.

On this clonotype: This may be a read error, as it is one base from a much larger clone. V is TRBV10-3 and J is TRBJ2-7; D gene uncertain. This CDR3 contains 15 residues. Trimming took 4 bases from V and 0 from J, leaving 13 bases between them. Germline V gives CDR1 ENHRY, CDR2 SYGVKD. The CDR3 sequence is CAISGLVLSSYEQYF. The CDR3 DNA reads TGTGCCATCAGTGGACTGGTCCTGAGCTCCTACGAGCAGTACTTC.

Concerning this clonotype: Likely a read error: the CDR3 ends without its conserved phenylalanine or tryptophan. The chain links TRBV12-3 or TRBV12-4 to TRBJ2-5, with D perhaps given as TRBD1 or TRBD2 (5 bases each). The CDR3 extends over 20 amino acids. Trimming pared 2 bases from V and 3 bases from J, leaving 28 bases between. This chain's CDR3 is CASSLTLGTGAPSLKETQYL. DNA for the CDR3: TGTGCCAGCAGTTTAACGTTAGGGACCGGGGCCCCAAGTTTAAAAGAGACCCAGTACTTA.

Points on this clonotype: A much larger clonotype is one base distant, so this may be a read error. V gene TRBV29-1 combines with J gene TRBJ1-5; perhaps TRBD1 as D (6 bases). The J call is doubtful: the DNA matches TRBJ2-3 better. CDR1 is SQVTM, CDR2 ANQGSEA, per germline. The CDR3 has 12 residues. The CDR3 sequence is CSVGGDNQPQYF. CDR3 bases: TGCAGCGTTGGAGGGGACAATCAGCCCCAGTATTTT.

As to this clonotype: A read error may be the cause here, since a much bigger clone is one base away. This chain joins TRBV5-5 and TRBJ2-2; possible D gene TRBD2, 5 bases. From germline, CDR1 is SGHKS and CDR2 YYEKEE (reference sequence). The CDR3 runs to 16 residues. The CDR3 DNA sequence: TGTGCCAGCAGCTTGCTGTATCGAGCGAACACCGGGGAGCTGTCTTTT. Translation gives CASSLLYRANTGELSF.

In the case of this clonotype: Its ends do not fully match the called genes, so a read error is possible. The chain is built from TRBV4-3 and TRBJ1-2; D not resolved. The germline V gene has CDR1 LGHNA and CDR2 YSLEER. This CDR3 has 14 amino acids. CDR3 sequence reads: CASSAESEIYDYTF. The CDR3 DNA reads TGCGCTAGCAGCGCTGAGTCGGAGATCTATGACTACACCTTC.

This clonotype was detected only a few times. The chain uses TRBV5-6 and TRBJ2-5, with 10 bases identical to TRBD2. Germline trimming cut 7 bases from V and 3 bases from J; bases unmatched to any gene: 6. This CDR3 is built from 14 residues. Germline CDR1 and CDR2: SGHDT and YYEEEE. CDR3 sequence reads: CASHTSGIEETQYF. The CDR3 bases are TGTGCCAGCCATACTAGCGGGATCGAAGAGACCCAGTACTTC.

On this clonotype itself: A junction boundary mismatches the germline segment, possibly from a read error. The chain uses TRBV4-2 and TRBJ2-7; a weak D match, TRBD2 (5 bases). The CDR3 runs 15 residues. Germline lookup yields CDR1 LGHNA and CDR2 YNFKEQ. CDR3 sequence (DNA): TGTGCCGGCAGCTCCCTGACTAAATCTTTAGGCGAGCAGTACTTC. Translated: CAGSSLTKSLGEQYF.

This clonotype came up a few times. J is TRBJ2-3 and V is TRBV6-2 or TRBV6-3, with a possible D match to TRBD2 (5 bases). Germline V gene lookup returns CDR1 MNHEY and CDR2 SVGEGT. Deletions cut 8 bases from V and 8 bases from J, with 20 bases between. CDR3 size: 14 residues. CDR3: CASSVGLASATQYF. In DNA form, the CDR3 reads TGTGCCAGCTCGGTAGGACTCGCGTCCGCTACGCAGTATTTT.

This clonotype was seen a few times. The chain couples TRBV5-6 to TRBJ2-7; D may be TRBD1 (6 bases). The CDR3 is 14 amino acids. The V end was cut by 3 bases, the J end by 2 bases, with 12 bases between. Germline CDR1 reads SGHDT; CDR2 reads YYEEEE. The DNA for the CDR3 is TGTGCCAGCAGCTCCCGACAGGTACCCTACGAGCAGTACTTC. It codes for CASSSRQVPYEQYF.